Listed here are 29 T cell receptor beta chains from one sample, sequenced in a study of blood T cell repertoires in COVID-19. The assay was immunoSEQ multiplex PCR, and TCRdb's table has in-frame clones only and misses some. This sample has about 200,000 clones, with approximately 80% found just once. The sample was PBMCs or T cells enriched from blood (not recorded which). These receptors all stem from a man aged 40-50 years who had recovered from COVID-19.

The rearrangement links TRBV3-1 (or the pseudogene TRBV3-2) to TRBJ2-7; the match to TRBD1 covers 11 bases. V lost 5 bases, J lost 2 bases, and 5 bases stayed unmatched. CDR3 length: 15 amino acids. CDR1 LGHDT and CDR2 YNNKEL come from the germline V gene (reference sequence). DNA of the CDR3: TGTGCCAGCAGCGTCGGGACAGGGGGAGCCTACGAGCAGTACTTC. Translation gives CASSVGTGGAYEQYF.

This sequence joins TRBV7-2 and TRBJ2-5; 12 bases align to TRBD2. The J segment lost 2 bases and the V segment lost 5 bases, leaving 3 bases of the junction unmatched. CDR1 is SGHTA and CDR2 is FQGNSA in the germline V gene. This CDR3 spans 15 amino acids. The CDR3 coding sequence is TGTGCCAGCAGCCAGACTAGCGGGAGACAAGAGACCCAGTACTTC. The encoded protein is CASSQTSGRQETQYF.

V is TRBV19 and J is TRBJ2-7, with TRBD2 matching 14 bases. Per germline, CDR1 LNHDA and CDR2 SQIVND (reference sequence). This CDR3 is built from 15 residues. J gave up 5 bases and V 3 bases, and 3 bases lay outside the gene matches. The CDR3 spells CASSIGTSGSDEQYF. CDR3 nucleotides: TGTGCCAGTAGTATCGGGACTAGCGGGAGCGACGAGCAGTACTTC.

V gene TRBV29-1 combines with J gene TRBJ2-1; 9 bases match TRBD2. Germline V gives CDR1 SQVTM, CDR2 ANQGSEA. The ends lost 3 bases at V and 6 bases at J; junction bases unmatched: 3. The CDR3 is 13 amino acids. The CDR3 nucleotides read TGCAGCGTTGACGTTAGCGGGAGCAATGAGCAGTTCTTC. Translating it yields CSVDVSGSNEQFF.

The rearrangement joins TRBV5-1 to TRBJ1-6, with D perhaps TRBD1 (5 bases). Trimming cost V 2 bases and J 10 bases, with 13 bases left between them. Germline assignment: CDR1 SGHRS and CDR2 YFSETQ. There are 14 residues in the CDR3. In DNA, the CDR3 is TGCGCCAGCAGCTTAGACAGAGTAGGCTCACCCCTCCACTTT. Translating gives CASSLDRVGSPLHF.

The V gene is TRBV2, the J gene TRBJ2-2, with D possibly TRBD1 on 7 matching bases. Between the trimmed V and J ends, which lost 2 bases and 1 base, there was a span of 20 bases. The CDR3 covers 19 residues. The germline V gene encodes CDR1 SNHLY and CDR2 FYNNEI. The CDR3 DNA reads TGTGCCAGCAGTGAACGGAGATGGCGGGGACAGCAGAACACCGGGGAGCTGTTTTTT. Residues: CASSERRWRGQQNTGELFF.

This clone showed up just a few times. J is TRBJ2-7 and V is TRBV7-2; maybe TRBD2 (5 bases). The CDR3 length is 15 residues. The V end lost 2 bases, the J end lost 5 bases, and 16 bases lay between the germline ends. Germline loops: CDR1 SGHTA, CDR2 FQGNSA. The CDR3 DNA sequence: TGTGCCAGCAGCTTACAGGCCCGGGGTTTGGACGAGCAGTACTTC. It specifies CASSLQARGLDEQYF.

J is TRBJ2-3 and V is TRBV19; 7 bases are shared with TRBD2. Trimming took 1 base from V and 11 from J; bases not matched to a gene: 15. The CDR3 spans 16 residues. Germline loops: CDR1 LNHDA, CDR2 SQIVND (reference sequence). The CDR3 is CASSIGAAGVGKEQYF. DNA of the CDR3: TGTGCCAGTAGTATAGGAGCGGCGGGAGTAGGAAAGGAGCAGTATTTT.

This clone showed up just once. The chain employs TRBV6-5 and TRBJ2-7; 9 nucleotides align to TRBD1. The length of the CDR3 is 13 residues. The V segment lost 10 bases and the J segment 5 bases; nucleotides outside the gene matches: 9. Per germline, CDR1 MNHEY and CDR2 SVGAGI. CDR3 amino acids: CATTGTGLNEQYF. The CDR3 DNA follows: TGTGCCACTACCGGGACAGGGCTAAACGAGCAGTACTTC.

The chain has TRBV5-6 and TRBJ1-4, with 7 nucleotides matching TRBD1. This CDR3 is built from 16 residues. Germline V lookup: CDR1 SGHDT, CDR2 YYEEEE. Trimming removed 4 bases from V and 4 bases from J; junction bases left unmatched: 10. The CDR3 sequence is CASSRTDRANNEKLFF. In DNA, the CDR3 is TGTGCCAGCAGCCGGACAGACAGGGCCAATAATGAAAAACTGTTTTTT.

This rearrangement joins TRBV7-9 to TRBJ1-6, with TRBD1 as a possible D gene (5 bases). The CDR3 runs to 15 residues. Germline values: CDR1 SEHNR, CDR2 FQNEAQ (reference sequence). V was pared by 1 base and J by 6 bases, with 10 bases between. CDR3 residues: CASSLVGASNSPLHF. For the CDR3, the DNA is TGTGCCAGCAGCTTAGTAGGGGCTAGTAATTCACCCCTCCACTTT.

The chain joins TRBV19 to TRBJ1-6, with D perhaps TRBD1 (5 bases). The CDR3 totals 14 residues. Trimming removed 6 bases at V and 3 bases at J, with 9 bases between. In germline, CDR1 is LNHDA, CDR2 SQIVND (reference sequence). The chain's CDR3 is CASSQGDYNSPLHF. CDR3 nucleotide sequence: TGTGCCAGTAGCCAAGGGGACTATAATTCACCCCTCCACTTT.

This chain connects TRBV2 to TRBJ2-7; 7 bases are a match to TRBD1. The CDR3 is 13 residues long. V was pared by 9 bases and J by 6 bases, with 11 bases of the junction left unmatched. The V gene's germline CDR1 is SNHLY and CDR2 FYNNEI. The CDR3 protein is CARSWDRKGEQYV. CDR3 nucleotide sequence: TGTGCCAGATCTTGGGACAGAAAAGGCGAGCAGTACGTC.

The CDR3 reads CASLRDSNQPQHF. Written as DNA, the CDR3 is TGTGCCAGTCTCCGGGATAGCAATCAGCCCCAGCATTTT. V is TRBV28 and J is TRBJ1-5; unclear D gene. Trimming cost V 9 bases and J 0 bases, with 9 bases left between them. The V gene's germline CDR1 is MDHEN and CDR2 SYDVKM. The CDR3 is 13 amino acids.

The chain has TRBV20-1 and TRBJ2-1, with D maybe TRBD1 (5 bases). Germline CDR1 DFQATT, CDR2 SNEGSKA (reference sequence). Trimming stripped 3 bases from V and 0 bases from J, with 12 bases between. The CDR3 runs 15 residues. CDR3 coding DNA: TGCAGTGCTAGTAACAGGAGAAGCTCCTACAATGAGCAGTTCTTC. Encoded protein: CSASNRRSSYNEQFF.

V usage is TRBV5-4 and J usage is TRBJ2-7; 9 nucleotides match TRBD1. This CDR3 region has 16 residues. From germline, CDR1 is SGHNT and CDR2 YYREEE (reference sequence). The J segment lost 12 bases and the V segment lost 3 bases, leaving 19 bases of the junction unmatched. This CDR3 reads CASSSDTGTGRRRRYF. For the CDR3, the DNA is TGTGCCAGCAGCTCGGATACCGGGACAGGGAGGCGTCGGCGGTACTTC.

This chain joins TRBV27 and TRBJ1-1, with D perhaps TRBD1 (5 bases). CDR3 size: 15 residues. V lost 8 bases, J lost 4 bases, and 20 bases lay in between. Germline V lookup: CDR1 MNHEY, CDR2 SMNVEV (reference sequence). The CDR3: CASLGAGWLGTEAFF. The DNA of the CDR3 is TGTGCCAGCCTAGGGGCAGGGTGGTTAGGCACTGAAGCTTTCTTT.

The chain couples TRBV27 to TRBJ2-7, with TRBD2 matching over 7 bases. CDR3 length equals 15 residues. J lost 4 bases, V lost 5 bases, and 11 bases had no gene match. Germline V gene sequence: CDR1 MNHEY, CDR2 SMNVEV (reference sequence). CDR3 residues: CASSPLGAGTYEQYF. CDR3 nucleotides: TGTGCCAGCAGTCCCCTAGGAGCGGGGACTTACGAGCAGTACTTC.

The J gene is TRBJ1-5, the V gene TRBV12-3 or TRBV12-4; D is uncertain. V was clipped by 5 bases and J by 4 bases, with 3 bases between them. This CDR3 has 11 residues. The CDR3 DNA sequence: TGTGCCAGCAGTCTTAATCAGCCCCAGCATTTT. Its translation: CASSLNQPQHF.

The J gene is TRBJ1-5, the V gene TRBV7-9; 11 bases are shared with TRBD1. V lost 1 base, J lost 2 bases, and 4 bases stayed unmatched. CDR1 and CDR2 from the germline V gene are SEHNR and FQNEAQ (reference sequence). There are 17 residues in the CDR3. CDR3 nucleotides: TGTGCCAGCAGCTTAGGGACAGGGGGCCAGGGCAATCAGCCCCAGCATTTT. The encoded protein is CASSLGTGGQGNQPQHF.

The chain joins TRBV5-1 to TRBJ1-2; TRBD1 is a possible D gene (6 bases). CDR1 and CDR2 from the germline V gene are SGHRS and YFSETQ. Trimming pared 1 base from V and 3 bases from J, leaving 13 bases between. The length of the CDR3 is 15 residues. CDR3 sequence (DNA): TGCGCCAGCAGCTTGTTCGTAGGGGGAGACTATGGCTACACCTTC. Protein: CASSLFVGGDYGYTF.

The rearrangement links TRBV6-6 to TRBJ2-7; 7 nucleotides align to TRBD1. Germline CDR1 reads MNHNY; CDR2 reads SVGAGI (reference sequence). CDR3 length equals 14 residues. Trimming cost V 8 bases and J 3 bases; bases outside gene matches: 10. CDR3 sequence reads: CASGKGQVNYEQYF. CDR3 DNA: TGTGCCAGCGGAAAAGGACAGGTAAACTACGAGCAGTACTTC.

This chain's CDR3 is CATSGGGRARDTQYF. The CDR3 DNA reads as TGTGCCACCAGCGGAGGCGGGAGGGCCAGGGATACGCAGTATTTT. The gene calls are TRBV15 and TRBJ2-3; 9 bases align to TRBD2. The CDR3 runs to 15 residues. J lost 6 bases, V lost 5 bases, and 9 bases had no gene match. The V gene's germline CDR1 is LNHNV and CDR2 YYDKDF (reference sequence). Full variable domain (missing parts from reference TRBV15 and TRBJ2-3): DAMVIQNPRYQVTQFGKPVTLSCSQTLNHNVMYWYQQKSSQAPKLLFHYYDKDFNNEADTPDNFQSRRPNTSFCFLDIRSPGLGDTAMYLCATSGGGRARDTQYFGPGTRLTVL.

This clone was seen only a few times. The rearrangement uses TRBV24-1 and TRBJ2-3; D is perhaps TRBD2 (5 bases). V lost 7 bases and J 2 bases, leaving 9 bases between the germline ends. Germline V gives CDR1 KGHDR, CDR2 SFDVKD. The CDR3 covers 13 residues. Written as DNA, the CDR3 is TGTGCCACCAGCCTAGCTTACACAGATACGCAGTATTTT. Translated: CATSLAYTDTQYF.

This chain links TRBV19 with TRBJ1-2; 7 bases line up with TRBD1. The V gene end was trimmed by 5 bases and the J gene end by 4 bases; junction bases not matched to a gene: 10. The CDR3 consists of 15 residues. Germline V CDR1 and CDR2: LNHDA, SQIVND (reference sequence). The CDR3 nucleotides are TGTGCCAGTAGTGACCTCTACAGGGGAACCTATGGCTACACCTTC. This sequence encodes CASSDLYRGTYGYTF.

This clone was detected only a few times. The J gene is TRBJ2-2, the V gene TRBV3-1 (or the pseudogene TRBV3-2); 7 bases fit TRBD1. The CDR3 totals 18 residues. CDR1 and CDR2 (germline): LGHDT, YNNKEL (reference sequence). J lost 3 bases, V lost 1 base, and 11 bases had no gene match. The CDR3 DNA sequence: TGTGCCAGCAGCCAAGTGGATTCGGGACAGCACTACACCGGGGAGCTGTTTTTT. Its protein product is CASSQVDSGQHYTGELFF.

This rearrangement joins TRBV2 to TRBJ1-4, with D possibly being TRBD1 (6 bases). V was trimmed by 6 bases and J by 11 bases, leaving 16 bases between them. The CDR3 sequence is 13 residues long. Germline V gene sequence: CDR1 SNHLY, CDR2 FYNNEI. The CDR3 bases are TGTGCCAGCAGCCCCGGGACACTTGGGAAACTGTTTTTT. Its translation is CASSPGTLGKLFF.

This chain joins TRBV24-1 and TRBJ2-7; possible D gene TRBD1, 5 bases. V lost 4 bases and J 3 bases, leaving 24 bases between the germline ends. This CDR3 spans 18 amino acids. CDR1 KGHDR and CDR2 SFDVKD come from the germline V gene. The CDR3 sequence is CATSDPSNIGALHYEQYV. In DNA form, the CDR3 reads TGTGCCACCAGTGACCCGAGTAATATAGGGGCTCTACACTACGAGCAGTACGTC.

V usage is TRBV28 and J usage is TRBJ2-3; 13 bases fit TRBD2. This CDR3 spans 15 amino acids. Germline V gene sequence: CDR1 MDHEN, CDR2 SYDVKM. Trimming at V came to 9 bases and at J to 3 bases, leaving 6 bases not matched to a gene. The CDR3 here is CASRRLAGGTDTQYF. CDR3 nucleotides: TGTGCCAGTAGAAGACTAGCGGGAGGTACAGATACGCAGTATTTT. Variable domain in full (rest from reference TRBV28 and TRBJ2-3): DVKVTQSSRYLVKRTGEKVFLECVQDMDHENMFWYRQDPGLGLRLIYFSYDVKMKEKGDIPEGYSVSREKKERFSLILESASTNQTSMYLCASRRLAGGTDTQYFGPGTRLTVL.